This TCR beta chain was captured in a study of T cells in Graves' hyperthyroidism and ophthalmopathy (dated by TCRdb to between 2018 and 2021). About the full investigation: Peripheral blood samples were taken at the time of initial diagnosis, prior to any treatment. To identify TCR V-J signatures that set the groups apart, the researchers used a discovery cohort of about a hundred patients, made up of under 45 with Graves' ophthalmopathy and about 59 with stable Graves' hyperthyroidism. Prospective prediction of ophthalmopathy was tested in an independent validation cohort of 18 to 20 hyperthyroidism patients and some 17 patients who later progressed to ophthalmopathy. The approximately 90 discovery patients were randomly split 7:3 into training and test sets. Thyroid tissue and blood T-cell repertoires from six or seven Graves' hyperthyroidism patients were also compared in the study. Following sampling, methimazole starting at 30 mg daily was given to hyperthyroidism patients, and high-dose intravenous methylprednisolone was given to ophthalmopathy patients. According to the paper, TCR Vbeta CDR3 sequencing was carried out on over 130 peripheral blood samples, which came from 40 to 45 ophthalmopathy, 75 to 80 hyperthyroidism and roughly 17 progressor patients.

The TCR beta CDR3 regions were amplified from RNA transcripts. The TCR CDR3 was subjected to a first round of RT-PCR using the HTBI primer set and the Qiagen OneStep RT-PCR kit. Libraries were constructed in a second round of multiplex PCR, after which size selection and purification were carried out. Paired-end sequencing of the libraries was performed with 100 bp reads on an Illumina HiSeq2000. The authors processed their data as follows. SOAPnuke was used to process the raw data, removing reads that contained adapters or uncalled bases, had a mean Phred below 15, or lacked an exact match to the constant primer or identifier. COPE v1.2.5 was used to merge high-quality paired reads, and clonotypes were defined as unique nucleotide sequences. Clonotypes were aligned to IMGT TRBV, TRBD and TRBJ reference segments using MiTCR v1.1. The analysis was restricted to V-J combinations with a frequency above 0.0001, which together covered 99% to 99.2% of the repertoires. The TCS score was defined as the ratio of F50 (clonal expansion) to E x V (chaos), calculated using BLOSUM62-based TCRdist between CDR3 peptides within each V-J. Welch's t-statistics and random forest reduced approximately 520 V-J features to about 13, which were used in a naive Bayes classifier (R e1071). TCRdb ran its own pipeline on the public reads, namely fastp trimming at Q25 and MiXCR clone calling, and kept in-frame beta chains. Here each entry gathers all rows of one CDR3 protein and keeps the most common genes and DNA. These V and J calls originate from TCRdb's pipeline instead of the authors' own analysis. Here the sample has 400,000 or so distinct CDR3 sequences; nearly 15% occur a single time. The top ten constitute roughly a fifth of the sample.

Broad study findings and their caveats: Ophthalmopathy was separated from stable hyperthyroidism by a 13 V-J signature model, with around 90% sensitivity and about 81% specificity obtained in cross-validation and 80%/75% obtained in testing. No statistical method was used to fix the sample size in advance, and group allocation was not hidden from the investigators. In validation, progression to ophthalmopathy was predicted by the model with roughly 69% sensitivity and around 75% specificity, a median of approximately 6.5 months before onset. Most expanded thyroid clonotypes (frequency above 0.001) were also detected in blood, a finding suggesting that blood repertoires may reflect thyroid immune responses.

CDR1 and CDR2, looked up from the germline V gene, are ENHRY and SYGVKD. The junction carries 16 bases between V and J, which are trimmed by 3 bases and 0 bases respectively. Including cysteine and phenylalanine, the CDR3 has 17 amino acids. Only the CDR3 region is kept as DNA, spanning 51 bases read in frame from base 1. This clonotype was seen a handful of times. Its antigen is not yet known. No quality values exist for individual bases; no much larger clone is one base distant. Moderately to severely active disease, a Clinical Activity Score of at least 3, a NOSPECS grade of at least 4, and a duration under 3 months were present in ophthalmopathy patients. Any patient with an uncontrolled infection, another autoimmune disease, pregnancy or lactation was excluded. Diagnoses relied on clinical symptoms, serum thyroxine and TRAb, thyroid ultrasound and orbital computed tomography. Ficoll-Paque density gradient centrifugation was used to isolate PBMCs from about 9 ml of fresh peripheral blood. Total RNA was extracted using Trizol reagent, and RNA quality was assessed on an Agilent 2100 Bioanalyzer.

Rearrangement joined TRBV10-3 to TRBJ2-3; D gene: possibly TRBD2, on 5 matching bases. The sequencing sample was made of blood. This TCR was recovered from a woman in her sixties with Graves' ophthalmopathy. The nucleotide sequence is TGTGCCATCAGTGACGGGGAGCAGAGTAAAAGCACAGATACGCAGTATTTT. Its translation is CAISDGEQSKSTDTQYF.